This T cell receptor (beta chain) was captured in a study of cytomegalovirus exposure and HLA in healthy donors. The CDR3 runs 15 residues. Germline lookup yields CDR1 MGHRA and CDR2 YSYEKL. The ends were cut back, 5 bases at V and 0 bases at J, with 11 bases in the middle. This clone has only a few counts. Its antigen remains unknown. PCR was performed using 60 Vbeta and 13 Jbeta primers. Method: immunoSEQ multiplex PCR; TCRdb's copy keeps in-frame clones and lacks some. The data show roughly 130,000 clones, about 80% seen once. Broader study findings: A reported reduction in N-insertions relative to the roughly 710-donor mean was seen in an Asian-associated ancestry cluster in a later analysis. As a later analysis showed, several of the most significant clusters appeared to be linked to common viral pathogens. A missense variant in DCLRE1C was later tied to TCR beta V- and J-gene trimming.

The TCR sequence derives from a man aged 35 to 55 in good health and CMV-seronegative. The chain employs TRBV4-1 and TRBJ2-1, with a possible D match to TRBD2 (6 bases). The sequenced sample consisted of PBMCs. The CDR3 DNA is TGCGCCAGCAGCAGTCTAGCGAACTCCTACAATGAGCAGTTCTTC. Translated: CASSSLANSYNEQFF.